The next 12 T cell receptor beta chains were all read from a single sample in a study of prognosis after radiotherapy for stage I lung cancer. Amplicons of TCR beta CDR3 were generated from genomic DNA by two-round multiplex PCR. First-round PCR employed TRBV- and TRBJ-specific primers for each gene. MiXCR, run by TCRdb on the multiplex PCR reads, gives a single entry per CDR3 protein. The sample holds roughly 25,000 distinct CDR3 sequences, roughly 35% seen once. This material consisted of PBMCs, taken before or after stereotactic body radiation therapy (not recorded which). The receptor source for this set is a donor aged 50 or older with non-small cell lung cancer.

Of note for this clonotype: A much larger clone lies a single base off, so this may be a read error. The J gene is TRBJ1-1, the V gene TRBV11-1; D might be TRBD1 (6 bases). The CDR3 runs 18 residues. In germline, CDR1 is SGHAT, CDR2 FQDESV (reference sequence). CDR3 protein: CASGHDKQGYWMNTEDFF. CDR3 DNA: TGTGCCAGCGGACATGACAAACAGGGCTACTGGATGAACACTGAAGATTTCTTT.

This CDR3 is CATSEPGLAGSYNEQFF. CDR3 DNA: TGTGCCACCAGTGAACCCGGACTAGCGGGCTCCTACAATGAGCAGTTCTTC. The chain has TRBV24-1 and TRBJ2-1; TRBD2 agrees at 11 bases. V lost 4 bases, J lost 0 bases, and 4 bases stayed unmatched. The CDR3 runs 17 residues. Germline lookup yields CDR1 KGHDR and CDR2 SFDVKD.

Remarks on this clonotype: Since a much larger clone is just one base distant, this may be a read error. This chain connects TRBV15 to TRBJ1-6; D may be TRBD1 (5 bases). Trimming removed 8 bases at V and 6 bases at J, with 11 bases between. Germline V CDR1 and CDR2: LNHNV, YYDKDF (reference sequence). The CDR3 runs to 13 residues. CDR3 DNA: TGTGCCACCGGCGACAGCTGTAATTCACCCCTCCACTTT. Protein sequence: CATGDSCNSPLHF.

Turning to this clonotype: This could be a read error, since a much larger clone is one nucleotide away. The chain has TRBV6-2 or TRBV6-3 and TRBJ2-4, with 8 positions matching TRBD2. Germline CDR1 and CDR2: MNHEY and SVGEGT. CDR3 size: 13 residues. The J segment lost 9 bases and the V segment lost 7 bases, leaving 8 bases of the junction unmatched. The CDR3 DNA reads as TGTGCCAGCATTGCAAGCGGGGGTCGCATTCAGTACTTC. Its translation is CASIASGGRIQYF.

This clonotype has ten or more counts. The rearrangement joins TRBV7-8 to TRBJ2-7, with 11 bases fitting TRBD2. The J segment lost 4 bases and the V segment lost 1 base, leaving 6 bases of the junction unmatched. Germline V gene sequence: CDR1 SGHVS, CDR2 FQNEAQ. The CDR3 has 16 amino acids. CDR3 DNA sequence: TGTGCCAGCAGCTTAGAGGCGGGACTAGCGGATTACGAGCAGTACTTC. It specifies CASSLEAGLADYEQYF.

The table lists this clonotype with many counts. This sequence joins TRBV5-8 and TRBJ1-1; 7 nucleotides match TRBD1. CDR1 is SGHTS, CDR2 YDEGEE, per germline. The ends lost 5 bases at V and 4 bases at J; junction bases unmatched: 8. The CDR3 length is 14 residues. In DNA, the CDR3 is TGTGCCAGCAGTATTAGGGGGCTTGGCACTGAAGCTTTCTTT. Encoded protein: CASSIRGLGTEAFF. Full variable domain (missing parts from reference TRBV5-8 and TRBJ1-1): EAGVTQSPTHLIKTRGQQATLRCSPISGHTSVYWYQQALGLGLQFLLWYDEGEERNRGNFPPRFSGRQFPNYSSELNVNALELEDSALYLCASSIRGLGTEAFFGQGTRLTVV.

In regard to this clonotype: A much larger clone differs from this one at a single base, so this may be a read error. Without the conserved terminal phenylalanine or tryptophan, this CDR3 likely stems from a read error. CDR3 loop: CASRDGGGETQYL. The CDR3 DNA reads as TGTGCCAGCAGAGACGGGGGGGGAGAGACCCAGTACTTA. V gene TRBV6-5 combines with J gene TRBJ2-5; the match to TRBD2 covers 8 bases. The J segment lost 4 bases and the V segment lost 6 bases, leaving 4 bases of the junction unmatched. Germline lookup yields CDR1 MNHEY and CDR2 SVGAGI. The CDR3 is 13 amino acids.

This clonotype was counted at least ten times. This chain connects TRBV30 to TRBJ2-7; D may be TRBD1 (5 bases). V lost 4 bases, J lost 7 bases, and 17 bases lay in between. From germline, CDR1 is GTSNPN and CDR2 SVGIG (reference sequence). The CDR3 spans 13 residues. The CDR3 nucleotides are TGTGCCTGGACCTCTGGACATCCTGGGGAGCAGTACTTC. It encodes CAWTSGHPGEQYF.

This clonotype appeared many times. This sequence joins TRBV4-3 and TRBJ1-2; maybe TRBD1 (5 bases). In germline, CDR1 is LGHNA, CDR2 YSLEER. V lost 0 bases to trimming and J lost 0 bases, with 11 bases between them. The CDR3 is 16 amino acids. The CDR3 sequence: CASSQDHQGSNYGYTF. The CDR3 region has the DNA TGCGCCAGCAGCCAAGATCATCAGGGCTCTAACTATGGCTACACCTTC.

With regard to this clonotype: A much larger clone is a single base away; this may be a read error. This chain joins TRBV19 and TRBJ2-5; D may be TRBD2 (5 bases). Germline V gives CDR1 LNHDA, CDR2 SQIVND (reference sequence). This CDR3 spans 16 amino acids. The CDR3 DNA reads as TGTGCCAGTAGTGGGGAAACGGGATTCCGGAGCGAGACCCATTACTTC. Amino acid sequence: CASSGETGFRSETHYF.

The rearrangement links TRBV6-2 or TRBV6-3 to TRBJ2-7; 9 positions agree with TRBD1. Losses at the gene ends were 9 bases for V and 0 bases for J; bases not matched to a gene: 3. The CDR3 is 13 residues long. The germline V gene has CDR1 MNHEY and CDR2 SVGEGT. The CDR3 region is CASMTGGSYEQYF. In DNA, the CDR3 is TGTGCCAGTATGACAGGGGGCTCCTACGAGCAGTACTTC.

With respect to this clonotype: Given a far larger clone just one base away, this is likely a sequencing read error. This chain uses TRBV7-2 with TRBJ2-5; no firm D call. Germline values: CDR1 SGHTA, CDR2 FQGNSA. The CDR3 extends over 12 amino acids. V shed 5 bases and J shed 5 bases, with 9 bases lying between them. The CDR3 bases are TGTGCCAGCAGCAATCAAGGGGAGACCCAGTACTTC. Translated, it gives CASSNQGETQYF.